This T cell receptor (beta chain) originates from a study of cytomegalovirus exposure and HLA in healthy donors. Study-level points and caveats: The authors later linked a missense DCLRE1C variant to TCR beta V- and J-gene trimming. The likely origin of a cluster of highly shared sequence variants was a sequencing artifact.

About this clone: Its antigen is not identified.

It was with 60 Vbeta and 13 Jbeta primers that the PCR ran. The repertoire was sequenced with immunoSEQ multiplex PCR; TCRdb's copy has only in-frame clones and lacks some. The profile shows 85,000 to 100,000 clones, about 77% of them singletons. The CDR3 spans 10 residues. Germline loops: CDR1 DFQATT, CDR2 SNEGSKA (reference sequence). Trimming removed 6 bases at V and 8 bases at J, with 10 bases between. The receptor was isolated from a man aged 40-49 years in good health and CMV-seronegative. This chain links TRBV20-1 with TRBJ1-2; possible D gene TRBD1, 5 bases. Sequenced sample: PBMCs. CDR3 in amino acids: CSARGHGYTF. In DNA, the CDR3 is TGCAGTGCCCGCGGACACGGCTACACCTTC.